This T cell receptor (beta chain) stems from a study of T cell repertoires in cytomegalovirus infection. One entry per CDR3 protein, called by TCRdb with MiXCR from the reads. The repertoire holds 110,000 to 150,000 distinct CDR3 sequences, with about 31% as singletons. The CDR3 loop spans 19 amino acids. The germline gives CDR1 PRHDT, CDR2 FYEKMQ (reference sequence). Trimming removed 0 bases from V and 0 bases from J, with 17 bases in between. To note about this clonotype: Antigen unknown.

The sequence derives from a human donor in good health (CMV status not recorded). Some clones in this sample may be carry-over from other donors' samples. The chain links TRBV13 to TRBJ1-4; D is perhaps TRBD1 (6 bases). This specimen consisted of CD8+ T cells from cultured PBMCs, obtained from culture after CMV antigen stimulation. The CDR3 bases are TGTGCCAGCAGCTTAGGTGGTGGGGGCCTTCCTGCAACTAATGAAAAACTGTTTTTT. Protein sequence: CASSLGGGGLPATNEKLFF.